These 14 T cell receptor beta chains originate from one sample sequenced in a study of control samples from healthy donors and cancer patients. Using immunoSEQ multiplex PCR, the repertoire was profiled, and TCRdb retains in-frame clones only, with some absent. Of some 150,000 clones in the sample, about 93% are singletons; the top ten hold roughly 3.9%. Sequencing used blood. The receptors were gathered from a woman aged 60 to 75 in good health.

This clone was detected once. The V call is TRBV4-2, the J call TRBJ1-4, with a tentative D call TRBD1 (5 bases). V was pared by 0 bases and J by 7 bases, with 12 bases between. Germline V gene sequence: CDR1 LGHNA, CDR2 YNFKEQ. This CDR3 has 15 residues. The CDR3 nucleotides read TGTGCCAGCAGCCAAGATCCAGGTGGGGGTGAAAAACTGTTTTTT. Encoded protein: CASSQDPGGGEKLFF.

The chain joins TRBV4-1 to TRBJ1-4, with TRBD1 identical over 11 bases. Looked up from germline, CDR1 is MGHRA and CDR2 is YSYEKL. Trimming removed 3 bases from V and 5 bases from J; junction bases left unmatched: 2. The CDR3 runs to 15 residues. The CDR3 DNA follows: TGCGCCAGCAGCCAGGGACAGGGGGGAAATGAAAAACTGTTTTTT. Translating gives CASSQGQGGNEKLFF.

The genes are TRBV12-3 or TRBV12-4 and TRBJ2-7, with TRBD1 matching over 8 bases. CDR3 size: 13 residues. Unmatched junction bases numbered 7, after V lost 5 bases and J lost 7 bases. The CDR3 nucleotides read TGTGCCAGCAGTCTCCGGGACAGGCGTGAGCAGTACTTC. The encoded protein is CASSLRDRREQYF.

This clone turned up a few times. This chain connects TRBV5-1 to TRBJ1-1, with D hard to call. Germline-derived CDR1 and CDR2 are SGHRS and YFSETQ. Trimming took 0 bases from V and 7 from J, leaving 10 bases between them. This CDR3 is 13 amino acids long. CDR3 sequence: CASSLAAEDEAFF. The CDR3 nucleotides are TGCGCCAGCAGCTTGGCGGCGGAAGATGAAGCTTTCTTT.

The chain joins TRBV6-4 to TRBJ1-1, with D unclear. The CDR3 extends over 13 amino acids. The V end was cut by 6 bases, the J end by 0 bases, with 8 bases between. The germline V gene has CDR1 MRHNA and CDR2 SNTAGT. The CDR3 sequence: CASSKTLNTEAFF. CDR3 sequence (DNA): TGTGCCAGCAGCAAGACACTGAACACTGAAGCTTTCTTT.

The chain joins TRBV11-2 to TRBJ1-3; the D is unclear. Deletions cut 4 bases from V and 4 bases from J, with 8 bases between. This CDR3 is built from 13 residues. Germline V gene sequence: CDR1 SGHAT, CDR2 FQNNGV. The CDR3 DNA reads TGTGCCAGCAGCTCGGACCGGGGAAACACCATATATTTT. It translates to CASSSDRGNTIYF.

The CDR3 sequence: CATSVGSTKSSGYNEQFF. In DNA, the CDR3 is TGTGCCACTTCAGTGGGATCCACGAAGTCTAGCGGATACAATGAGCAGTTCTTC. V and J are TRBV15 and TRBJ2-1; 7 bases map to TRBD2. The CDR3 is 18 amino acids. Germline CDR1 LNHNV, CDR2 YYDKDF (reference sequence). V was clipped by 9 bases and J by 4 bases; unmatched bases: 21.

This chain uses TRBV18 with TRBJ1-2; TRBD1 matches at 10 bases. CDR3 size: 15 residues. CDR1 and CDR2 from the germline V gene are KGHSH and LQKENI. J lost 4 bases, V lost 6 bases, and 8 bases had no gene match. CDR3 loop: CASSSGQGDFYGYTF. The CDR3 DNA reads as TGTGCCAGCTCGTCAGGACAGGGGGACTTCTATGGCTACACCTTC.

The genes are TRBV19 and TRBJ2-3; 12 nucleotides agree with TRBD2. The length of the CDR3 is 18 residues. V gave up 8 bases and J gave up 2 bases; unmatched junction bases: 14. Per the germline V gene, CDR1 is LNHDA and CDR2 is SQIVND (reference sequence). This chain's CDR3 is CASGKTSGGLDPTDTQYF. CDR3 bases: TGTGCCAGTGGAAAGACTAGCGGGGGCCTTGATCCCACAGATACGCAGTATTTT. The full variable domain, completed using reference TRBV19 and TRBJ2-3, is DGGITQSPKYLFRKEGQNVTLSCEQNLNHDAMYWYRQDPGQGLRLIYYSQIVNDFQKGDIAEGYSVSREKKESFPLTVTSAQKNPTAFYLCASGKTSGGLDPTDTQYFGPGTRLTVL.

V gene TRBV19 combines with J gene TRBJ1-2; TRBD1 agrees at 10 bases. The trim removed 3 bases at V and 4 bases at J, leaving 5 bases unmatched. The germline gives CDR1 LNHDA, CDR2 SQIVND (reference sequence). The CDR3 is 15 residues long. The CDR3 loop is CASSMDRGKTYGYTF. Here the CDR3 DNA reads TGTGCCAGTAGTATGGACAGGGGGAAAACCTATGGCTACACCTTC.

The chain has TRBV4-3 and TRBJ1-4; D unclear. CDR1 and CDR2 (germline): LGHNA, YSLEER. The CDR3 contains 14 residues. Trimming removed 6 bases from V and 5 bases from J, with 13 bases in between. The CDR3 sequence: CASRAANTNEKLFF. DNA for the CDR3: TGCGCCAGCAGGGCAGCGAACACGAATGAAAAACTGTTTTTT.

The CDR3 reads CASSSPGYGYTF. The CDR3, as DNA: TGTGCCAGCAGCTCCCCTGGCTATGGCTACACCTTC. The chain joins TRBV7-2 to TRBJ1-2; D gene uncertain. The CDR3 runs to 12 residues. CDR1 SGHTA and CDR2 FQGNSA come from the germline V gene. V was trimmed by 4 bases and J by 4 bases, leaving 7 bases between them. Looking up the rest from reference TRBV7-2 and TRBJ1-2 gives the full variable domain: GAGVSQSPSNKVTEKGKDVELRCDPISGHTALYWYRQSLGQGLEFLIYFQGNSAPDKSGLPSDRFSAERTGGSVSTLTIQRTQQEDSAVYLCASSSPGYGYTFGSGTRLTVV.

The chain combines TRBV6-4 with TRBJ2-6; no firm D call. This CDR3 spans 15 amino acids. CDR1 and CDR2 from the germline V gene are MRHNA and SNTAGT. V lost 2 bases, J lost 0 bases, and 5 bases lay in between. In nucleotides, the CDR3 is TGTGCCAGCAGTGACACCAGCTCTGGGGCCAACGTCCTGACTTTC. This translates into CASSDTSSGANVLTF.

The CDR3: CASSFNQGSGNTIYF. In nucleotides, the CDR3 is TGTGCCAGCAGCTTTAATCAGGGCTCTGGAAACACCATATATTTT. J is TRBJ1-3 and V is TRBV7-9; D is perhaps TRBD1 (5 bases). V gave up 3 bases and J gave up 0 bases, with 9 bases separating them. This CDR3 has 15 residues. The germline CDR1 and CDR2 sequences are SEHNR and FQNEAQ (reference sequence).